Shown below are 27 T cell receptor beta chains from a single sample sequenced in a study of T cells in Graves' hyperthyroidism and ophthalmopathy. RNA transcripts were the template for amplifying TCR beta CDR3 regions. During a first-round RT-PCR of the TCR CDR3, the HTBI primer set was used. TCRdb re-called the multiplex PCR reads with MiXCR, one entry per CDR3 protein. The sample contains about 600,000 distinct CDR3 sequences, more than 15% of which appear only once. Input material: blood. These receptors were collected from a woman in her thirties or forties with Graves' ophthalmopathy.

This clonotype has a single count. The chain links TRBV28 to TRBJ2-5, with 8 bases matching TRBD1. CDR3 length: 14 amino acids. The J segment lost 7 bases and the V segment lost 6 bases, leaving 10 bases of the junction unmatched. Germline V gene sequence: CDR1 MDHEN, CDR2 SYDVKM. In DNA form, the CDR3 reads TGTGCCAGCAGCCCTCCAGGACAGGGAGGGACCCAGTACTTC. It yields the protein CASSPPGQGGTQYF.

The J gene is TRBJ1-3, the V gene TRBV7-9; D call uncertain. The length of the CDR3 is 14 residues. CDR1 is SEHNR and CDR2 is FQNEAQ in the germline V gene (reference sequence). Trimming cost V 7 bases and J 2 bases, with 12 bases left between them. The CDR3: CASNHARAGNTIYF. CDR3 coding DNA: TGTGCCAGCAACCACGCCCGGGCTGGAAACACCATATATTTT.

Many counts were recorded for this clonotype. The genes are TRBV2 and TRBJ2-5; TRBD2 is a possible D gene (6 bases). Germline assignment: CDR1 SNHLY and CDR2 FYNNEI. Trimming pared 5 bases from V and 2 bases from J, leaving 15 bases between. This CDR3 is 15 amino acids long. CDR3 loop: CASSPPWRGQETQYF. The CDR3 DNA is TGTGCCAGCAGTCCCCCCTGGCGGGGACAAGAGACCCAGTACTTC. Combining the CDR3 with reference TRBV2 and TRBJ2-5 gives the whole variable domain EPEVTQTPSHQVTQMGQEVILRCVPISNHLYFYWYRQILGQKVEFLVSFYNNEISEKSEIFDDQFSVERPDGSNFTLKIRSTKLEDSAMYFCASSPPWRGQETQYFGPGTRLLVL.

The chain carries TRBV19 and TRBJ1-5; TRBD1 agrees at 8 bases. The V gene's germline CDR1 is LNHDA and CDR2 SQIVND (reference sequence). The V gene end was trimmed by 4 bases and the J gene end by 3 bases; junction bases not matched to a gene: 5. This CDR3 is 15 amino acids long. The CDR3 is CASSKDRGLNQPQHF. The CDR3 nucleotides are TGTGCCAGTAGTAAAGACAGGGGCCTCAATCAGCCCCAGCATTTT.

This clonotype was picked up a small number of times. The chain has TRBV7-9 and TRBJ1-1, with 7 bases aligning to TRBD1. Looked up from germline, CDR1 is SEHNR and CDR2 is FQNEAQ (reference sequence). CDR3 length: 15 amino acids. Unmatched junction bases numbered 7, after V lost 5 bases and J lost 1 base. Written as DNA, the CDR3 is TGTGCCAGCAGCACCCAGACAGGGACGAACACTGAAGCTTTCTTT. Translation gives CASSTQTGTNTEAFF.

The V and J genes are TRBV6-1 and TRBJ2-7; D perhaps matches TRBD1 (6 bases). This CDR3 region has 13 residues. Looked up from germline, CDR1 is MNHNS and CDR2 is SASEGT. The V end was cut by 8 bases, the J end by 7 bases, with 18 bases between. The CDR3: CASGRTAALEQYF. DNA for the CDR3: TGTGCCAGCGGCCGGACAGCCGCGTTGGAGCAGTACTTC.

On this clonotype: A read error may explain this, as a much larger clone is one base away. V gene TRBV6-1 combines with J gene TRBJ1-5, with TRBD1 matching 9 bases. This CDR3 has 13 residues. Trimming took 5 bases from V and 6 from J; bases not matched to a gene: 2. CDR1 is MNHNS, CDR2 SASEGT, per germline. CDR3 DNA sequence: TGTGCCAGCAGTCGGGACAGGGTTCAGCCCCAGCATTTT. Encoded protein: CASSRDRVQPQHF.

This chain links TRBV4-2 with TRBJ1-1; D perhaps matches TRBD1 (5 bases). Trimming removed 0 bases from V and 2 bases from J, with 19 bases in between. CDR3 length equals 18 residues. Germline V gives CDR1 LGHNA, CDR2 YNFKEQ. The CDR3 nucleotides are TGTGCCAGCAGCCAAGATCAAGGTTGGGGCGTTACAAACACTGAAGCTTTCTTT. Translated, it gives CASSQDQGWGVTNTEAFF.

This clonotype was picked up many times. The gene calls are TRBV5-1 and TRBJ1-4, with TRBD1 matching over 9 bases. The germline V gene has CDR1 SGHRS and CDR2 YFSETQ. V lost 5 bases, J lost 8 bases, and 7 bases stayed unmatched. The CDR3 consists of 14 residues. The CDR3 sequence is CASRPGTGQEKLFF. The DNA for the CDR3 is TGCGCCAGCAGACCCGGGACAGGGCAGGAAAAACTGTTTTTT.

This clonotype was observed at least ten times. V is TRBV7-8 and J is TRBJ2-2, with 7 bases fitting TRBD1. This CDR3 comprises 16 residues. The germline CDR1 and CDR2 sequences are SGHVS and FQNEAQ. The J segment lost 3 bases and the V segment lost 2 bases, leaving 6 bases of the junction unmatched. The CDR3: CASSLLGQVDTGELFF. CDR3 DNA sequence: TGTGCCAGCAGCTTACTCGGACAGGTCGACACCGGGGAGCTGTTTTTT. The variable domain in full, completed from reference TRBV7-8 and TRBJ2-2, reads GAGVSQSPRYKVAKRGQDVALRCDPISGHVSLFWYQQALGQGPEFLTYFQNEAQLDKSGLPSDRFFAERPEGSVSTLKIQRTQQEDSAVYLCASSLLGQVDTGELFFGEGSRLTVL.

V gene TRBV9 combines with J gene TRBJ2-2, with D unclear. The CDR3 sequence is 15 residues long. Germline-derived CDR1 and CDR2 are SGDLS and YYNGEE. The V end lost 4 bases, the J end lost 7 bases, and 17 bases lay between the germline ends. DNA for the CDR3: TGTGCCAGCAGCCCACGACCCGGTGGAAGCGGGGAGCTGTTTTTT. Amino acids: CASSPRPGGSGELFF. Based on the CDR3 plus reference TRBV9 and TRBJ2-2, the full variable domain is DSGVTQTPKHLITATGQRVTLRCSPRSGDLSVYWYQQSLDQGLQFLIQYYNGEERAKGNILERFSAQQFPDLHSELNLSSLELGDSALYFCASSPRPGGSGELFFGEGSRLTVL.

The J gene is TRBJ1-1, the V gene TRBV19, with D maybe TRBD1 (5 bases). The CDR3 length is 16 residues. Trimming pared 3 bases from V and 4 bases from J, leaving 18 bases between. In germline, CDR1 is LNHDA, CDR2 SQIVND (reference sequence). CDR3 sequence reads: CASSMGQGAWVTEAFF. In DNA, the CDR3 is TGTGCCAGTAGTATGGGGCAGGGAGCGTGGGTCACTGAAGCTTTCTTT.

In its sample, this clonotype was seen many times. The J gene is TRBJ1-1, the V gene TRBV18; D gene uncertain. The CDR3 is 14 amino acids. The germline gives CDR1 KGHSH, CDR2 LQKENI. Between the trimmed V and J ends, which lost 1 base and 3 bases, there was a span of 9 bases. The CDR3 is CASSPLGSDTEAFF. Here the CDR3 DNA reads TGTGCCAGCTCACCACTCGGGTCGGACACTGAAGCTTTCTTT.

V gene TRBV7-9 combines with J gene TRBJ2-3; 13 bases map to TRBD2. The CDR3 is 15 amino acids. With 8 bases clipped from V and 8 bases from J, the junction kept 10 bases outside the gene matches. The germline V gene has CDR1 SEHNR and CDR2 FQNEAQ (reference sequence). CDR3 in amino acids: CASGQLAGGPGTQYF. The CDR3 DNA sequence: TGTGCCAGCGGCCAACTAGCGGGAGGGCCGGGTACGCAGTATTTT.

Regarding this clonotype: This may stem from a read error, because a much larger clone lies one nucleotide away. This CDR3 reads CARSLPGVRNNEQFF. In DNA form, the CDR3 reads TGTGCCAGAAGCTTACCGGGAGTGAGGAACAATGAGCAGTTCTTC. This chain joins TRBV7-9 and TRBJ2-1; possibly TRBD2 for D (6 bases). The CDR3 is 15 residues long. CDR1 SEHNR and CDR2 FQNEAQ come from the germline V gene (reference sequence).

This clonotype was found a few times. V usage is TRBV6-4 and J usage is TRBJ1-3; D possibly corresponds to TRBD1 (6 bases). The germline V gene has CDR1 MRHNA and CDR2 SNTAGT. There are 19 residues in the CDR3. Trimming stripped 0 bases from V and 3 bases from J, with 21 bases between. In DNA form, the CDR3 reads TGTGCCAGCAGTGACTCGAATCAGCTAGATAAGGGACATGGAAACACCATATATTTT. Residues: CASSDSNQLDKGHGNTIYF.

The rearrangement joins TRBV7-3 to TRBJ1-6, with a weak D call TRBD1 (6 bases). In germline, CDR1 is SGHTA, CDR2 FQGTGA. With 2 bases removed from V and 6 bases from J, the gap between germline ends came to 11 bases. The CDR3 sequence is 15 residues long. CDR3 residues: CASSLAQGRNSPLHF. CDR3 sequence (DNA): TGTGCCAGCAGCTTAGCCCAGGGGCGTAATTCACCCCTCCACTTT.

The chain recombines TRBV6-4 with TRBJ2-1; no firm D call. CDR3 length: 13 amino acids. The V gene lost 5 bases and the J gene lost 9 bases, with 14 bases spanning the gap. In germline, CDR1 is MRHNA, CDR2 SNTAGT. In DNA, the CDR3 is TGTGCCAGCAGTAACCAACCAAGGAGTGAGCAGTTCTTC. Translated: CASSNQPRSEQFF.

This clonotype was detected many times. CDR3 DNA sequence: TGTGCCAGCAGCTTCGTCGGGCAGCAAGAGACCCAGTACTTC. Protein product: CASSFVGQQETQYF. The chain uses TRBV7-9 and TRBJ2-5; D unresolved. Trimming shortened V by 3 bases and J by 2 bases, and 10 bases separated the two germline ends. This CDR3 comprises 14 residues. Germline V gene sequence: CDR1 SEHNR, CDR2 FQNEAQ (reference sequence).

The CDR3 bases are TGCGCCAGCAGTGAGGAAGCTAGCGGGCTCGGGGACTATGAGCAGTTCTTC. Translating gives CASSEEASGLGDYEQFF. The rearrangement links TRBV10-2 to TRBJ2-1, with 8 positions matching TRBD2. V was pared by 2 bases and J by 8 bases, with 14 bases of the junction left unmatched. The CDR3 loop spans 17 amino acids. CDR1 and CDR2 from the germline V gene are WSHSY and SAAADI.

This chain joins TRBV20-1 and TRBJ1-2, with D hard to call. Germline values: CDR1 DFQATT, CDR2 SNEGSKA (reference sequence). CDR3 size: 13 residues. V was pared by 3 bases and J by 8 bases, with 16 bases between. The CDR3 loop is CSARSRWETGYTF. The CDR3 bases are TGCAGTGCTAGGAGCCGGTGGGAGACCGGCTACACCTTC.

The chain couples TRBV6-9 to TRBJ2-1, with TRBD2 matching 13 bases. Per the germline V gene, CDR1 is MNHGY and CDR2 is SVAAGI. The J segment lost 4 bases and the V segment lost 3 bases, leaving 6 bases of the junction unmatched. The CDR3 has 17 amino acids. The CDR3 is CASSYIGLAGEYNEQFF. The CDR3 DNA reads TGTGCCAGCAGTTACATCGGACTAGCGGGGGAATACAATGAGCAGTTCTTC.

This clonotype was seen ten or more times. The rearrangement links TRBV7-8 to TRBJ2-1, with 8 bases that match TRBD2. Germline V CDR1 and CDR2: SGHVS, FQNEAQ. V was clipped by 1 base and J by 9 bases; unmatched bases: 11. This CDR3 has 16 residues. CDR3 sequence (DNA): TGTGCCAGCAGCTTAGTTAGCGGGACCCCACAGAGTGAGCAGTTCTTC. Residues: CASSLVSGTPQSEQFF.

The table lists this clonotype with many counts. As DNA, the CDR3 is TGTGCCAGCAGACTTACGCGACAGGGCTACGAGCAGTACTTC. Translated: CASRLTRQGYEQYF. V usage is TRBV28 and J usage is TRBJ2-7; 7 positions match TRBD1. Germline V gives CDR1 MDHEN, CDR2 SYDVKM. V lost 6 bases, J lost 3 bases, and 8 bases stayed unmatched. This CDR3 comprises 14 residues.

The table lists this clonotype with many counts. V and J are TRBV28 and TRBJ2-5; TRBD1 agrees at 9 bases. With V trimmed by 6 bases and J by 4 bases, 15 bases remained unmatched. CDR3 size: 17 residues. The V gene's germline CDR1 is MDHEN and CDR2 SYDVKM. The CDR3 region is CASRSVISDRGRETQYF. The CDR3 DNA sequence: TGTGCCAGCAGAAGCGTCATTTCGGACAGGGGACGAGAGACCCAGTACTTC.

Points on this clonotype: The germline gene is not matched at one end of the junction; a read error may be the cause. The CDR3 region is CASSPPGTVNKKLFF. CDR3 nucleotides: TGTGCCAGCTCACCACCGGGGACAGTTAATAAAAAACTGTTTTTT. The chain has TRBV18 and TRBJ1-4, with 7 positions matching TRBD1. The germline V gene encodes CDR1 KGHSH and CDR2 LQKENI. The CDR3 sequence is 15 residues long.

This clonotype was recorded at least ten times. The V gene is TRBV28, the J gene TRBJ2-7; 8 bases line up with TRBD1. The junction had 5 bases not matched to a gene; V was cut back by 9 bases and J by 1 base. There are 13 residues in the CDR3. Germline V lookup: CDR1 MDHEN, CDR2 SYDVKM. CDR3 in amino acids: CASRQGRSYEQYF. For the CDR3, the DNA is TGTGCCAGTCGACAGGGGCGGTCCTACGAGCAGTACTTC.